This T cell receptor beta chain was captured in a study of spatial heterogeneity in lung cancer. Background on the study: The study observed each unique TCR and UMI combination more than ten times on average in raw reads.

TCRdb itself ran the 5' RACE reads through MiXCR, one entry per CDR3 protein. The sample yields 95,000 to 130,000 distinct CDR3 sequences, 10% to 15% seen once. Time point defined: blood at routine non-recurrence follow-up after resection. Whole RNA, which was extracted from tumor, nontumor lung tissue or frozen PBMC, was sequenced without any cell sorting. The CDR3 contains 15 residues. V gave up 3 bases and J gave up 5 bases, with 16 bases separating them. Germline V gene data show CDR1 as SGHTA and CDR2 as FQGNSA. V gene TRBV7-2 combines with J gene TRBJ2-5; D possibly matches TRBD1 or TRBD2 (5 bases each). The receptor was isolated from a male donor with early-stage non-small cell lung cancer. Material: PBMCs, obtained at follow-up. The CDR3 reads CASSLGRKPTETQYF. CDR3 coding DNA: TGTGCCAGCAGCTTGGGACGCAAACCCACGGAGACCCAGTACTTC.